One sample yielded the 16 T cell receptor delta chains listed below, sequenced in a study of Vδ1+ human thymocytes. The study, taken as a whole, reports: Highly polyclonal TRG and TRD repertoires with Gaussian CDR3 length distributions appeared in thymus.

These receptors lack a known antigen. Sequences come from RNA converted to cDNA by reverse transcription. The CDR3 regions were amplified by multiplex PCR from V-gene primers to a constant-region primer. TCRdb re-processed the multiplex PCR reads via CATT. The profile shows 23,000 or so delta-chain clones, 25% to 30% of them singletons. Sequenced input: Vdelta1+ gamma-delta thymocytes from the thymus. Subset in this sample: FACS-sorted CD3+ TCRalphabeta- TCRVdelta1+ TCRVdelta2- thymocytes. The receptors were gathered from a boy younger than two who had congenital heart surgery.

As to this clone: The junction departs from germline at one end; a sequencing error may be responsible. The rearrangement links TRDV1 to TRDJ2, with 10 bases matching TRDD3. The CDR3 totals 21 residues. Germline V gives CDR1 TSWWSYY, CDR2 QGS. The CDR3: CALGEFHLTGGSPSLTAQPFF. The DNA of the CDR3 is TGTGCTCTTGGGGAGTTCCACCTTACTGGGGGATCCCCCTCTTTGACAGCACAACCCTTCTTT.

This clone was detected only a few times. The chain links TRDV1 to TRDJ1; 8 bases fit TRDD3. This CDR3 spans 18 amino acids. With V trimmed by 5 bases and J by 0 bases, 14 bases remained unmatched. Germline assignment: CDR1 TSWWSYY and CDR2 QGS. Written as DNA, the CDR3 is TGTGCTCTTGGGATTAACTCCTTGGGGGATCCGTACACCGATAAACTCATCTTT. Its translation: CALGINSLGDPYTDKLIF.

This clone was observed a few times. Possible read error: a much larger clone is one base away. Different DNA sequences within this sample yield the same CDR3. This rearrangement joins TRDV2 to TRDJ2; 11 bases line up with TRDD3. The germline gives CDR1 GEAIGNYY, CDR2 EKD. V was pared by 7 bases and J by 4 bases, with 10 bases of the junction left unmatched. The CDR3 has 16 amino acids. CDR3 nucleotides: TGTGCCTGCGAATTGGGGGATACGCGTCCGACAGCACAACTCTTCTTT. This gives the protein CACELGDTRPTAQLFF.

Comment on this clone: At one boundary the junction diverges from the germline segment, which might be a read error. The chain combines TRDV2 with TRDJ1; 11 bases agree with TRDD3. The CDR3 spans 27 residues. The germline CDR1 and CDR2 sequences are GEAIGNYY and EKD. CDR3 loop: CACATAESSLPDIPITGGYRNTDKLIF. The DNA of the CDR3 is TGTGCCTGTGCCACCGCGGAATCCAGCCTTCCGGACATCCCTATTACTGGGGGATATCGGAACACCGATAAACTCATCTTT.

By frequency in the sample, this clone is medium-sized. This sample also contains other DNA sequences that code for the same CDR3. The rearrangement uses TRDV1 and TRDJ1; tentative D call: TRDD2 (5 bases). The CDR3 has 19 amino acids. Germline V gene sequence: CDR1 TSWWSYY, CDR2 QGS. Trimming pared 1 base from V and 4 bases from J, leaving 25 bases between. The CDR3 region is CALGEPNFQSYPVVDKLIF. The CDR3 DNA is TGTGCTCTTGGGGAACCCAATTTTCAGTCCTATCCGGTAGTCGATAAACTCATCTTT.

For this clone: Compared with germline, one end of the junction differs, possibly owing to a read error. This specimen includes other DNA sequences encoding the same CDR3. This rearrangement joins TRDV1 to TRDJ1; D not resolved. Germline CDR1 and CDR2: TSWWSYY and QGS. The length of the CDR3 is 17 residues. This CDR3 is CALGGHPANLYTDKLIF. In DNA, the CDR3 is TGTGCTCTTGGGGGCCATCCTGCGAATTTGTACACCGATAAGCTCATCTTT.

With regard to this clone: Other DNA sequences of this sample code for an identical CDR3. The chain couples TRDV1 to TRDJ1, with D perhaps matching TRDD2 or TRDD3 (9 bases each). The CDR3 has 21 residues. The germline V gene has CDR1 TSWWSYY and CDR2 QGS. Between the trimmed V and J ends, which lost 0 bases and 3 bases, there was a span of 29 bases. The CDR3, as DNA: TGTGCTCTTGGGGAACTCCCCCTTCCTACGGGGGATACTTTAGCTTCCGATAAACTCATCTTT. As protein: CALGELPLPTGDTLASDKLIF.

Comments on this clone: A much more abundant neighbour one base away suggests this may be a read error. This chain joins TRDV1 and TRDJ1; D may be TRDD3 (5 bases). This CDR3 is built from 12 residues. V was trimmed by 5 bases and J by 9 bases, leaving 13 bases between them. CDR1 is TSWWSYY and CDR2 is QGS in the germline V gene. The CDR3 bases are TGTGCTCTTGGGTCCAGGGATCTGGAACTCATCTTT. This gives the protein CALGSRDLELIF.

In the case of this clone: This may be a read error: a much more frequent sequence differs by one nucleotide. Different DNA sequences within this sample yield the same CDR3. The genes are TRDV1 and TRDJ1, with 9 nucleotides matching TRDD3. Germline CDR1 reads TSWWSYY; CDR2 reads QGS. CDR3 size: 18 residues. Here the CDR3 DNA reads TGCGCTCTTGGGGAAGGTCCTTCCGCAGTGGGGATACGGGATAAACTCATCTTT. Residues: CALGEGPSAVGIRDKLIF.

The V and J genes are TRDV1 and TRDJ1; a possible D gene is TRDD3 (5 bases). Germline CDR1 reads TSWWSYY; CDR2 reads QGS. The V and J ends lost 4 bases and 0 bases respectively, with 21 bases between them. This CDR3 has 18 residues. CDR3 region: CALGVLPPYLGYTDKLIF. In DNA, the CDR3 is TGTGCTCTTGGGGTCTTACCCCCGTACTTGGGATACACCGATAAACTCATCTTT.

This clone was seen more than once but under ten times. V and J are TRDV1 and TRDJ1; TRDD3 aligns across 12 bases. Per the germline V gene, CDR1 is TSWWSYY and CDR2 is QGS. The CDR3 extends over 25 amino acids. J lost 0 bases, V lost 2 bases, and 28 bases had no gene match. DNA for the CDR3: TGTGCTCTTGGGGAAAACGGCCCTGGCATACTGGGGGATACAGGCCTTCCCAAATACACCGATAAACTCATCTTT. Its protein is CALGENGPGILGDTGLPKYTDKLIF.

A note on this clone: This specimen includes other DNA sequences encoding the same CDR3. The V call is TRDV1, the J call TRDJ1; 8 bases fit TRDD3. The CDR3 length is 19 residues. Trimming removed 2 bases from V and 7 bases from J; junction bases left unmatched: 21. CDR1 is TSWWSYY and CDR2 is QGS in the germline V gene. The DNA for the CDR3 is TGTGCTCTTGGGGAAGGGCCGGTGGTCCTCCGTACTGGGGGGTTTAAACTCATCTTT. Translating it yields CALGEGPVVLRTGGFKLIF.

The chain has TRDV1 and TRDJ1, with D unclear. Trimming left V 2 bases short and J 0 bases short, with 19 bases between. The germline V gene has CDR1 TSWWSYY and CDR2 QGS. This CDR3 region has 18 residues. The chain's CDR3 is CALGEAVQKTWYTDKLIF. The DNA of the CDR3 is TGTGCTCTTGGGGAAGCTGTCCAGAAGACTTGGTACACCGATAAACTCATCTTT.

The chain couples TRDV1 to TRDJ1; 9 bases line up with TRDD2. Germline CDR1 is TSWWSYY and CDR2 is QGS. V lost 1 base, J lost 0 bases, and 42 bases stayed unmatched. This CDR3 contains 29 residues. Written as DNA, the CDR3 is TGTGCTCTTGGGGAACACGGACCTTCCTACGACGGTGGGGGACATTACCCCATGAGCCGGAGAAGATACACCGATAAACTCATCTTT. Translation: CALGEHGPSYDGGGHYPMSRRRYTDKLIF.

This clone was seen a handful of times. The V and J genes are TRDV1 and TRDJ1, with TRDD3 matching 9 bases. This CDR3 has 25 amino acids. CDR1 TSWWSYY and CDR2 QGS come from the germline V gene. Trimming took 1 base from V and 4 from J; bases not matched to a gene: 34. CDR3 in amino acids: CALGERDCLTRIWTGGYPTCDKLIF. Here the CDR3 DNA reads TGTGCTCTTGGGGAACGGGATTGCCTCACTCGGATTTGGACGGGGGGATACCCGACCTGCGATAAACTCATCTTT.

By its share, this clone is medium-sized. The V call is TRDV1, the J call TRDJ1, with D unresolved. Germline V lookup: CDR1 TSWWSYY, CDR2 QGS. The germline V and J ends were trimmed by 0 bases and 2 bases, with 7 bases remaining between them. The CDR3 is 14 residues long. This CDR3 reads CALGELVWTDKLIF. The CDR3 DNA is TGTGCTCTTGGGGAACTTGTGTGGACCGATAAACTCATCTTT.